This passage covers 4 T cell receptor beta chains from one sample sequenced in a study of shared clonotypes between healthy human individuals. The method was immunoSEQ multiplex PCR; TCRdb's version includes in-frame clones alone and lacks a portion of them. The data show about 2 million clones, about 95% seen once. Naivety among CD8 cells was defined by CD45RO negativity and positive CCR7 selection, thereby excluding terminally differentiated effector memory CD45RA+ cells. The sequenced material came from naive CD8+ T cells sorted from blood. These receptors were obtained from a young man in good health.

This rearrangement joins TRBV5-1 to TRBJ1-3, with D tentatively TRBD1 (6 bases). Germline-derived CDR1 and CDR2 are SGHRS and YFSETQ. Deletions cut 6 bases from V and 0 bases from J, with 16 bases between. This CDR3 region has 16 residues. The CDR3 sequence is CASTEGQSISGNTIYF. As DNA, the CDR3 is TGCGCCAGCACCGAAGGACAGTCAATCTCTGGAAACACCATATATTTT.

For this clone: Distinct nucleotide sequences in the sample also encode this CDR3. This chain uses TRBV7-2 with TRBJ2-2, with D possibly being TRBD2 (6 bases). The CDR3 sequence is 13 residues long. V lost 3 bases and J 6 bases, leaving 8 bases between the germline ends. The germline CDR1 and CDR2 sequences are SGHTA and FQGNSA. The CDR3 here is CASSLGGAGELFF. As DNA, the CDR3 is TGTGCCAGCAGCTTGGGCGGGGCCGGGGAGCTGTTTTTT.

The chain links TRBV4-2 to TRBJ2-1; no clear D. Germline V lookup: CDR1 LGHNA, CDR2 YNFKEQ. Trimming left V 4 bases short and J 11 bases short, with 9 bases between. The CDR3 has 11 residues. In DNA form, the CDR3 reads TGTGCCAGCAGCCCATCCCAAAAGCAGTTCTTC. Translating gives CASSPSQKQFF.

As to this clone: Germline and junction disagree at one end, which may indicate a read error. This sequence joins TRBV2 and TRBJ2-3; D remains ambiguous. The CDR3 consists of 13 residues. CDR1 is SNHLY, CDR2 FYNNEI, per germline. The CDR3 loop reads CASRTFSTDTQYF. CDR3 in DNA: TGTGCCAGCAGGACATTTAGCACAGATACACAGTATTTT. Filled out from reference TRBV2 and TRBJ2-3, the complete variable domain reads EPEVTQTPSHQVTQMGQEVILRCVPISNHLYFYWYRQILGQKVEFLVSFYNNEISEKSEIFDDQFSVERPDGSNFTLKIRSTKLEDSAMYFCASRTFSTDTQYFGPGTRLTVL.